The TCR beta chain under discussion was sequenced for a study of OX40 agonist ivuxolimab in advanced cancers. Germline loops: CDR1 SNHLY, CDR2 FYNNEI. The CDR3 totals 14 residues. Losses at the gene ends were 9 bases for V and 2 bases for J; bases not matched to a gene: 7. Profiling relied on immunoSEQ multiplex PCR, and the TCRdb table lists in-frame clones only, not all of them. The sample lists 70,000 to 95,000 clones, roughly 91% seen once, with around 0.34% in the top ten. V and J are TRBV2 and TRBJ1-1; 9 bases fit TRBD1. The sequencing used CD4+ or CD8+ T cells sorted from blood, collected in a trial of the OX40 agonist ivuxolimab. This receptor was taken from an adult with an advanced solid tumor such as melanoma, head and neck, liver or kidney cancer. The CDR3 region has the DNA TGTGCCAGGGGGACAGGGATGGCAAACACTGAAGCTTTCTTT. Translated, it gives CARGTGMANTEAFF.